The subject of this entry is one T cell receptor beta chain. Antigen specificity is unknown. The sample comes from a study of tumor-infiltrating lymphocytes in glioblastoma multiforme. V gave up 5 bases and J gave up 5 bases; unmatched junction bases: 5. The CDR3 sequence is 13 residues long. The germline gives CDR1 DFQATT, CDR2 SNEGSKA (reference sequence). TCR beta libraries were built from RNA through three nested multiplex PCR rounds using modified ARM-PCR. A C-beta primer primed TCRB cDNA from about 0.5 ug RNA. No unique molecular identifiers were described for these TCRB libraries. TCRdb called the multiplex PCR reads again in MiXCR, with one record for every CDR3 protein. The sample includes about 19,000 distinct CDR3 sequences, about two thirds of them seen just once. Study conclusions and caveats: Only one glioblastoma patient had TCR and mutation analysis. Functional subtype sorting of these T cells was not performed.

The V call is TRBV20-1, the J call TRBJ2-3, with TRBD1 matching over 9 bases. This sequence originates from a male donor with glioblastoma. The sequenced sample consisted of peripheral blood. The CDR3: CSARQGVLDTQYF. CDR3 in DNA: TGCAGTGCTCGACAGGGGGTTTTAGATACGCAGTATTTT.